This is a list of T cell receptor beta chains from one sample in a study of molecular identifiers for immune sequencing clone quantification. TCRdb independently ran MiXCR on the PCR reads; one entry per CDR3 protein. The sample records hundreds of thousands of distinct CDR3 sequences, 25% being singletons. The sample consisted of naive CD8+ T cells from blood, with Jurkat cell RNA spiked in. Source of these receptors: a human donor in good health. Some libraries in this study had Jurkat cell RNA spiked in. The CDR3 runs from the conserved cysteine through the conserved F or W. D genes are given only for firm matches. Some rows have no size entry. The others give once, few or many, or a class for an expanded clone.

TRBJ2-7 | TRBV13 | - | - | TGTGCCAGCAGCTTAGTCCCGGGAGCAGATGAGCAGTACTTC | CASSLVPGADEQYF
TRBJ2-5 | TRBV24-1 | - | TRBD1 | TGTGCTACCAGTGATATAACAGGGGGCCAAGAGACCCAGTACTTC | CATSDITGGQETQYF
TRBJ2-7 | TRBV7-2 | few | TRBD2 | TGTGCCAGCAGTCCAGAGGGACCTTGGACTAGCGGGGGCTCCTACGAGCAGTACTTC | CASSPEGPWTSGGSYEQYF
TRBJ2-3 | TRBV7-3 | - | TRBD2 | TGTGCCAGCAGCTTAACCCTAGCGGTTAGCACAGATACGCAGTATTTT | CASSLTLAVSTDTQYF
TRBJ2-7 | TRBV20-1 | - | - | TGCAGTGCTAGAGATAGGGCCACGACCTACGAGCAGTACTTC | CSARDRATTYEQYF
TRBJ1-2 | TRBV25-1 | few | - | TGTGCCAGCAGTGAATGGGCAAGTAACTATGGCTACACCTTC | CASSEWASNYGYTF
TRBJ2-3 | TRBV11-2 | many | TRBD2 | TGTGCCAGCAGCTTAAGTAGCGGGGGGGCCCGTACAGATACGCAGTATTTT | CASSLSSGGARTDTQYF
TRBJ2-3 | TRBV3-1 | - | - | TGTGCCAGCAGCCGGAGTCGGGGCACAGATACGCAGTATTTT | CASSRSRGTDTQYF
TRBJ1-3 | TRBV4-1 | - | - | TGCGCCAGCAGCCAAGATGGCAGCCGCTCTGGAAACACCATATATTTT | CASSQDGSRSGNTIYF
TRBJ2-1 | TRBV7-8 | many | TRBD2 | TGTGCCAGCAGCTTACGACCTAGCGGGGAGTATGAGCAGTTCTTC | CASSLRPSGEYEQFF
TRBJ1-1 | TRBV6-2/TRBV6-3 | many | - | TGTGCCAGCAGTCCCCATCATTTTGAAGCTTTCTTT | CASSPHHFEAFF